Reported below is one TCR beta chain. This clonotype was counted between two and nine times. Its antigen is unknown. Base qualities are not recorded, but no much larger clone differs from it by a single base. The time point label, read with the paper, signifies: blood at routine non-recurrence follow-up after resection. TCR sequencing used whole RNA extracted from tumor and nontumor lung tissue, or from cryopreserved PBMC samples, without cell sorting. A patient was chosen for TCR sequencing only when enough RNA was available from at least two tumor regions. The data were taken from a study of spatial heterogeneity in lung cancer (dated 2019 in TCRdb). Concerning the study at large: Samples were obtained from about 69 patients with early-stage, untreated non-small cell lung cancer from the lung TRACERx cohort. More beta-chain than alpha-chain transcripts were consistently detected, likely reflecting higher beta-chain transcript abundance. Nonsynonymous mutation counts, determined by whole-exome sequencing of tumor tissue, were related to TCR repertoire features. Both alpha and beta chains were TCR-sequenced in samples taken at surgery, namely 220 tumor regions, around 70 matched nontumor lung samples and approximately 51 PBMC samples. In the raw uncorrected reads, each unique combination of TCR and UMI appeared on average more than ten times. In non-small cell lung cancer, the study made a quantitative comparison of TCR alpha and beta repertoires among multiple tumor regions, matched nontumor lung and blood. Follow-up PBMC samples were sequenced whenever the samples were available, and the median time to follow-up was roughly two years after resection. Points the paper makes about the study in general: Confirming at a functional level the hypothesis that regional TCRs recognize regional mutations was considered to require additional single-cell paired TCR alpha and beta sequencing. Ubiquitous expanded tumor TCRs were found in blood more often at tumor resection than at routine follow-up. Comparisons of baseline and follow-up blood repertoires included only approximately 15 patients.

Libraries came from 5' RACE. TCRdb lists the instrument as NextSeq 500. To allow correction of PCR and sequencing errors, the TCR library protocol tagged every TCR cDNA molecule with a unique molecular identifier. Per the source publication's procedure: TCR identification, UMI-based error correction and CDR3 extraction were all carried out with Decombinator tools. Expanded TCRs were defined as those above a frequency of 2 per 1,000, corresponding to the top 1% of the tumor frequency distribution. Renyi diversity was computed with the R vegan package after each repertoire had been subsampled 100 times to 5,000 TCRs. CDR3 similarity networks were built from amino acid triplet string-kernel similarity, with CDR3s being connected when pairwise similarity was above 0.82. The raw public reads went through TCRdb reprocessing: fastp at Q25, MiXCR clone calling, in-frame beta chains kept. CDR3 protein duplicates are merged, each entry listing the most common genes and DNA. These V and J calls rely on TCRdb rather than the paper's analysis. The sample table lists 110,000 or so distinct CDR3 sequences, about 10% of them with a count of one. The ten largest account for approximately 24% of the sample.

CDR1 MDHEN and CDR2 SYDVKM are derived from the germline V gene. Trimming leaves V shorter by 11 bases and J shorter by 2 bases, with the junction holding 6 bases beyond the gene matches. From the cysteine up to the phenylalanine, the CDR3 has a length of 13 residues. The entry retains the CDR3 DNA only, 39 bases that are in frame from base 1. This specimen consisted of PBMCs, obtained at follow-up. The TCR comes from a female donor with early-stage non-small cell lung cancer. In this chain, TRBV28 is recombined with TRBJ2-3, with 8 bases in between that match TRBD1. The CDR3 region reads CAASGQDTDTQYF. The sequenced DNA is TGTGCCGCATCGGGACAGGACACAGATACGCAGTATTTT.